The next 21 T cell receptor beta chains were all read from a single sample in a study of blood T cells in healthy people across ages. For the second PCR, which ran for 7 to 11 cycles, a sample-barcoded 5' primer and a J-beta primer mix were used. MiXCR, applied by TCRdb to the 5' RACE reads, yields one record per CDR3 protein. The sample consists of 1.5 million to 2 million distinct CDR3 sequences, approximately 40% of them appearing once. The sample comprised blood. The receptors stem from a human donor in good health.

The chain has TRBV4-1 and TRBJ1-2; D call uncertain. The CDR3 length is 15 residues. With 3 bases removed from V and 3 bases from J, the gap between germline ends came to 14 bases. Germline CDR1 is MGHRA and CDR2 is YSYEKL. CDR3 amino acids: CASSHSKRLDYGYTF. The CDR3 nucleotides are TGCGCCAGCAGCCATTCAAAACGGTTAGACTATGGCTACACCTTC.

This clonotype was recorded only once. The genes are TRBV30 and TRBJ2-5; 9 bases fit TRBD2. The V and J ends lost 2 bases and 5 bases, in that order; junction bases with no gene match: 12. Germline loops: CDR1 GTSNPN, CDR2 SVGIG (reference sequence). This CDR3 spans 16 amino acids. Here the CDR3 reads CAWSRGTGTSWETQYF. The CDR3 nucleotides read TGTGCCTGGAGTAGGGGGACCGGGACTAGCTGGGAGACCCAGTACTTC.

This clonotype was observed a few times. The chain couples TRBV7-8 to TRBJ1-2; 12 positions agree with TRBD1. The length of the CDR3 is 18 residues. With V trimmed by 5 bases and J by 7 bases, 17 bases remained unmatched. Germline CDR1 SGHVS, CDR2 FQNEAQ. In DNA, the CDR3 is TGTGCCAGCAGCCCCGGGGGGGGACAGGGGGCTTCCATCGGTGGCTACACCTTC. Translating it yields CASSPGGGQGASIGGYTF.

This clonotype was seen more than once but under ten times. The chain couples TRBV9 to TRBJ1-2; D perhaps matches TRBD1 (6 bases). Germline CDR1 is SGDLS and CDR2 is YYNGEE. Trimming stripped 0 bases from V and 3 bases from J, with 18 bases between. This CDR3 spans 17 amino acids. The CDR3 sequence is CASSVATGASGDYGYTF. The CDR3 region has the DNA TGTGCCAGCAGCGTAGCTACGGGGGCGTCGGGGGACTATGGCTACACCTTC. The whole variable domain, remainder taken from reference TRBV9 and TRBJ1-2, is DSGVTQTPKHLITATGQRVTLRCSPRSGDLSVYWYQQSLDQGLQFLIQYYNGEERAKGNILERFSAQQFPDLHSELNLSSLELGDSALYFCASSVATGASGDYGYTFGSGTRLTVV.

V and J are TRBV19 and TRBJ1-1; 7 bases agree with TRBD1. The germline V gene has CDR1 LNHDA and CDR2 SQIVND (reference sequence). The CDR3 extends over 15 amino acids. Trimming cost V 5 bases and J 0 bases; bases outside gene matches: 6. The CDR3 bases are TGTGCCAGTAGTGCGGACAGGTACATGAACACTGAAGCTTTCTTT. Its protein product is CASSADRYMNTEAFF.

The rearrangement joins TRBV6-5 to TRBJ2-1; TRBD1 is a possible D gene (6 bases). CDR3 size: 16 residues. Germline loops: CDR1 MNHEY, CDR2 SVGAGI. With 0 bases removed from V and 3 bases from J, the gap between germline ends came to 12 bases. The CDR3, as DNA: TGTGCCAGCAGTTACTCGATGGGGGCCGACTACAATGAGCAGTTCTTC. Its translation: CASSYSMGADYNEQFF.

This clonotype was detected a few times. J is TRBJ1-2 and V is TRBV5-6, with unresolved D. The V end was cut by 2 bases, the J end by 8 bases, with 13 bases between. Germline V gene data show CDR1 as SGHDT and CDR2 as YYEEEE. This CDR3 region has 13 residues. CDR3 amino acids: CASSFPASGGYTF. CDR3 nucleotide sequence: TGTGCCAGCAGCTTCCCTGCGTCTGGCGGCTACACCTTC.

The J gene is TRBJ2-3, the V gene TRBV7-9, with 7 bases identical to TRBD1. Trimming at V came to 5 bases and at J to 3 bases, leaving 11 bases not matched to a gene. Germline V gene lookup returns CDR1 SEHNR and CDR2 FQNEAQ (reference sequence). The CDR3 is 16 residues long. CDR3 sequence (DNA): TGTGCCAGCAGCACCAGACAGGGAAGTTTAACAGATACGCAGTATTTT. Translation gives CASSTRQGSLTDTQYF.

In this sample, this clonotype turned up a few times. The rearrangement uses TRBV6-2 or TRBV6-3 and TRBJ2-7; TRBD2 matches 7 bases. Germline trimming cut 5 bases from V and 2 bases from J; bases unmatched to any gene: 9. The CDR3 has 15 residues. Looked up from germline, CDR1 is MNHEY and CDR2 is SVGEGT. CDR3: CASSISPGGTYEQYF. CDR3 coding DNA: TGTGCCAGCAGTATTTCGCCGGGGGGTACCTACGAGCAGTACTTC.

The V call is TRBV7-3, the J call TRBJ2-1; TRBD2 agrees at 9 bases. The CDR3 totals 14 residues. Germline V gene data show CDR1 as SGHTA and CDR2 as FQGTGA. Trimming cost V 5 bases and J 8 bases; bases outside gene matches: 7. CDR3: CASSEVAGVDEQFF. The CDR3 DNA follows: TGTGCCAGCAGCGAAGTAGCGGGAGTTGATGAGCAGTTCTTC.

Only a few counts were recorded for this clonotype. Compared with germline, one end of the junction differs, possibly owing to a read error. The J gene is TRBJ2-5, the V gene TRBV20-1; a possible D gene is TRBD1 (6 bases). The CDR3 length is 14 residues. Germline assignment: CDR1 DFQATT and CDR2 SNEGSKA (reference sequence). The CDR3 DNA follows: TGCAATGCTACCAGGGGTCGACCGCAAGAGACCCAGTACTTC. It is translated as CNATRGRPQETQYF.

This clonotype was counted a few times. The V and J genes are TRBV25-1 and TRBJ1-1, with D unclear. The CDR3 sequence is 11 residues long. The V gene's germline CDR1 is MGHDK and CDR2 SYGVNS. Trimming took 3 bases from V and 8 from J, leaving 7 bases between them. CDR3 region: CASSDGVEAFF. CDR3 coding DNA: TGTGCCAGCAGTGACGGAGTGGAAGCTTTCTTT. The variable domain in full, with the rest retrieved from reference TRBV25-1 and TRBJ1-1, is EADIYQTPRYLVIGTGKKITLECSQTMGHDKMYWYQQDPGMELHLIHYSYGVNSTEKGDLSSESTVSRIRTEHFPLTLESARPSHTSQYLCASSDGVEAFFGQGTRLTVV.

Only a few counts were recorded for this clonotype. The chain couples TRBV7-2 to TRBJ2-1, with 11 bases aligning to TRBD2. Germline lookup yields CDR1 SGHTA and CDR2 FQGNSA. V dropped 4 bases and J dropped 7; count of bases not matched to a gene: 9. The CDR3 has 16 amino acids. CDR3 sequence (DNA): TGTGCCAGCAGCTCAACCCGACTAGCGGGGACTAATGAGCAGTTCTTC. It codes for CASSSTRLAGTNEQFF. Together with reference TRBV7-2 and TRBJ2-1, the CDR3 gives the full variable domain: GAGVSQSPSNKVTEKGKDVELRCDPISGHTALYWYRQSLGQGLEFLIYFQGNSAPDKSGLPSDRFSAERTGGSVSTLTIQRTQQEDSAVYLCASSSTRLAGTNEQFFGPGTRLTVL.

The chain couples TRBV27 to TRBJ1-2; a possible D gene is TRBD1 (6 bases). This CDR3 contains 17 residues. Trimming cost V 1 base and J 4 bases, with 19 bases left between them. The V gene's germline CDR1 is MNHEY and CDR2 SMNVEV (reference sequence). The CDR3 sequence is CASSLFVRRGNFYGYTF. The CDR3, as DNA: TGTGCCAGCAGTTTATTTGTCCGCAGGGGAAATTTCTATGGCTACACCTTC.

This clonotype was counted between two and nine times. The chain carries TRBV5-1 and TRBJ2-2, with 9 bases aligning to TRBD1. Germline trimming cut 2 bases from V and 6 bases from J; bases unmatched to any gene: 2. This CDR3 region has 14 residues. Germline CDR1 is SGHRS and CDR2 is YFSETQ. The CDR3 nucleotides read TGCGCCAGCAGCTTACGACAGGGGGCCGGGGAGCTGTTTTTT. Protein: CASSLRQGAGELFF.

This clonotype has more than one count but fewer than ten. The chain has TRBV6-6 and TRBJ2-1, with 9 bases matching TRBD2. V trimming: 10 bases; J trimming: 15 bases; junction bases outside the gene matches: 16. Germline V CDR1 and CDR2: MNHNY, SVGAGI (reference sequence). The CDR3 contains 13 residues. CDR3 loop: CATQRPAGGGWFF. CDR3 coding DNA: TGTGCCACCCAAAGGCCAGCGGGGGGAGGGTGGTTCTTC.

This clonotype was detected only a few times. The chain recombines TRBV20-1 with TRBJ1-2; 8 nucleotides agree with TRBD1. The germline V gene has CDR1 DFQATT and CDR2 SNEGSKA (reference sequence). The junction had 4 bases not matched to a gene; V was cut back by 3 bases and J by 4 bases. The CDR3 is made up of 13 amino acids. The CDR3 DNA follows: TGCAGTGCTAGCTCAGGGGGCCGCTATGGCTACACCTTC. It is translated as CSASSGGRYGYTF.

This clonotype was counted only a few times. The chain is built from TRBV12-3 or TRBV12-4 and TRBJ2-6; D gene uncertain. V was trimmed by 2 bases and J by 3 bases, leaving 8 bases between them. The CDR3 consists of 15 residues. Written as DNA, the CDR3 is TGTGCCAGCAGTTTAATGGGGTTTGGGGCCAACGTCCTGACTTTC. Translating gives CASSLMGFGANVLTF.

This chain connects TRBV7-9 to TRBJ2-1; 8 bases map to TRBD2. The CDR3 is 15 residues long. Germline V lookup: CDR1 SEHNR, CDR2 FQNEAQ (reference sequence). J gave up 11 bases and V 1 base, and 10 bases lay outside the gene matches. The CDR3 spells CASSLVAGSGEKQFF. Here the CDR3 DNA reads TGTGCCAGCAGCTTAGTAGCGGGGTCTGGGGAAAAGCAGTTCTTC.

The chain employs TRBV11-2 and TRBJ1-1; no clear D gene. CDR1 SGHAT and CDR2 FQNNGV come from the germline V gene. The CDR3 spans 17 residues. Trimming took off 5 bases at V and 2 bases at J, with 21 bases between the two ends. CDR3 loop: CASSPWFVTTGNTEAFF. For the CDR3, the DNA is TGTGCCAGCAGCCCCTGGTTTGTTACCACGGGAAACACTGAAGCTTTCTTT.

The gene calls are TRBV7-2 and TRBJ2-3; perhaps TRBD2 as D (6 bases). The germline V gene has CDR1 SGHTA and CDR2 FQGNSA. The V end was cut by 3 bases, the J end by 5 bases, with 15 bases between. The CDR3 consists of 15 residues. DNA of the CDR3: TGTGCCAGCAGCTTGGAGACTAGGGTGGTAGATACGCAGTATTTT. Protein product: CASSLETRVVDTQYF. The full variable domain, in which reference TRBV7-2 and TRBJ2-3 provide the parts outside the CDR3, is GAGVSQSPSNKVTEKGKDVELRCDPISGHTALYWYRQSLGQGLEFLIYFQGNSAPDKSGLPSDRFSAERTGGSVSTLTIQRTQQEDSAVYLCASSLETRVVDTQYFGPGTRLTVL.